What follows is one TCR beta chain and its context. TCRdb keeps only in-frame clones here, not all; method: immunoSEQ multiplex PCR. The sample records more than 85,000 clones, approximately 90% being singletons. The data are from a study of control samples from healthy donors and cancer patients. V gave up 1 base and J gave up 6 bases, with 4 bases separating them. The length of the CDR3 is 12 residues. CDR1 and CDR2 (germline): SEHNR, FQNEAQ (reference sequence). This receptor was identified in a woman aged 45-65 years in good health. Sequenced input: blood. The genes are TRBV7-9 and TRBJ2-1, with D unresolved. Here the CDR3 reads CASSLVPNEQFF. The DNA of the CDR3 is TGTGCCAGCAGCTTAGTTCCCAATGAGCAGTTCTTC.